This TCR beta chain was sequenced during a study of T cells in Graves' hyperthyroidism and ophthalmopathy (dated by TCRdb to about 2019). Notes on the research overall: Peripheral blood was collected at initial diagnosis, before any treatment. To identify TCR V-J signatures that set the groups apart, the researchers used a discovery cohort of roughly 100 patients, made up of around 40 with Graves' ophthalmopathy and about 55 with stable Graves' hyperthyroidism. An independent validation cohort of around 19 hyperthyroidism patients and 17 patients who later progressed to ophthalmopathy tested prospective prediction of ophthalmopathy. The roughly 91 discovery patients were randomly divided into training and test sets at a 7:3 ratio. In addition, the study compared T-cell repertoires in thyroid tissue and in blood from roughly six Graves' hyperthyroidism patients. Following sampling, methimazole starting at 30 mg daily was given to hyperthyroidism patients, and high-dose intravenous methylprednisolone was given to ophthalmopathy patients. The paper reports TCR Vbeta CDR3 sequencing of more than 120 peripheral blood samples: 40 to 45 ophthalmopathy, roughly 80 hyperthyroidism and some 17 progressor patients.

The TCR beta CDR3 regions were amplified from the RNA transcripts. The TCR CDR3 was subjected to a first round of RT-PCR using the HTBI primer set and the Qiagen OneStep RT-PCR kit. The libraries were constructed in a second round of multiplex PCR and then size-selected and purified. Libraries were sequenced paired-end with 100 bp reads on an Illumina HiSeq2000. Under the source paper's analysis protocol: SOAPnuke was used to process the raw data, removing reads that contained adapters or uncalled bases, had a mean Phred below 15, or lacked an exact match to the constant primer or identifier. COPE v1.2.5 was used to merge the high-quality paired reads, and each unique nucleotide sequence was defined as a clonotype. Clonotypes were aligned to IMGT TRBV, TRBD and TRBJ reference segments using MiTCR v1.1. Only V-J combinations with frequency above 0.0001, covering 99.2% of repertoires, were analysed. The TCS score was defined as F50 (clonal expansion) divided by E x V (chaos), with BLOSUM62-based TCRdist calculated between CDR3 peptides within each V-J. Welch's t-statistics and random forest reduced roughly 500 V-J features to 10 to 15, which were used in a naive Bayes classifier (R e1071). TCRdb reanalyzed the raw reads on its own, using fastp at Q25 for trimming and MiXCR for clone calling, and kept in-frame beta chains. Rows merge per CDR3 protein into single entries with the most common DNA and genes. TCRdb's processing, not the authors' own work, is the source of the V and J calls. Counted in this sample were roughly 550,000 distinct CDR3 sequences; about 16% of them appeared once. 25% to 30% of the sample is in the top ten clones.

Beyond this particular receptor, the publication reports: In validation, the model predicted progression to ophthalmopathy a median of 6.5 months before onset, with 70% to 71% sensitivity and 72.22% specificity. Most expanded thyroid clonotypes (frequency above 0.001) were also detected in blood, suggesting blood repertoires may reflect thyroid immune responses. Ophthalmopathy was separated from stable hyperthyroidism by a 13 V-J signature model, with approximately 90% sensitivity and 81% to 82% specificity obtained in cross-validation and 80%/75% obtained in testing. No statistical method was used to set the sample size in advance, and investigators knew the group allocation.

Ophthalmopathy patients had moderately to severely active disease, with a Clinical Activity Score of 3 or more, a NOSPECS grade of 4 or more, and a disease duration of less than 3 months. The study excluded patients with uncontrolled infections, other autoimmune diseases, pregnancy or lactation. Diagnoses relied on clinical symptoms, serum thyroxine and TRAb, thyroid ultrasound and orbital computed tomography. Ficoll-Paque density gradient centrifugation was used to isolate PBMCs from 8 to 10 ml of fresh peripheral blood. Total RNA was extracted using Trizol reagent, and RNA quality was assessed on an Agilent 2100 Bioanalyzer. This clonotype has a count of ten or more. This clone's antigen is unknown. Base-call qualities are not available, and no considerably larger clone is one nucleotide away. This receptor was obtained from a woman aged 30 to 39 with Graves' ophthalmopathy. Sequenced: blood.

The DNA sequence reads TGCGCCAGCAGCTTCATACCGGGACAGCAAGAGACCCAGTACTTC. Its translation reads: CASSFIPGQQETQYF. The chain is assembled from TRBV5-1 and TRBJ2-5; TRBD1 agrees with 7 junctional bases. The CDR3, from cysteine to phenylalanine, totals 15 residues. Just CDR3 DNA is preserved here, 45 bases in frame from base 1. The germline V gene provides CDR1 SGHRS and CDR2 YFSETQ. Germline trimming amounts to 2 bases on V and 2 bases on J, with 6 as the count of junction bases outside the gene matches.